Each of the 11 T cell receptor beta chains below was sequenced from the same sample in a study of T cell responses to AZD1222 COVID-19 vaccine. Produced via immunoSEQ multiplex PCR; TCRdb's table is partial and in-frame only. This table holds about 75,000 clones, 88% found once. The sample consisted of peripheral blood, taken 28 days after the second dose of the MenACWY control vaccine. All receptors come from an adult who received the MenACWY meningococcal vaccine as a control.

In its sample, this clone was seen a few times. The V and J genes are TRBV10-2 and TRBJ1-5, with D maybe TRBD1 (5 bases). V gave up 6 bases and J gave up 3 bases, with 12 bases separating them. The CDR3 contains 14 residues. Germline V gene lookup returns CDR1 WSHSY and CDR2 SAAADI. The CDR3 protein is CASRGGGDNQPQHF. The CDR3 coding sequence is TGCGCCAGCAGGGGGGGAGGGGACAATCAGCCCCAGCATTTT.

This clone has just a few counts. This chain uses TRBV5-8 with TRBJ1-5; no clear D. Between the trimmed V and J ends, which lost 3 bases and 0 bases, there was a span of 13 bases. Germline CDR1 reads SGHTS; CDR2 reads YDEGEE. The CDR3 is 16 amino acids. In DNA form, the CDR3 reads TGTGCCAGCAGCTGGATTCGCAAGGATAGCAATCAGCCCCAGCATTTT. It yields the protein CASSWIRKDSNQPQHF.

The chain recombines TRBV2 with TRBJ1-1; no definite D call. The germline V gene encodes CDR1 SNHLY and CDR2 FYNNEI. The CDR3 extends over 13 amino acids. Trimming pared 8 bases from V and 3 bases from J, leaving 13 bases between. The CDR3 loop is CASLYPGDTEAFF. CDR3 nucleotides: TGTGCCAGCTTATATCCGGGAGACACTGAAGCTTTCTTT.

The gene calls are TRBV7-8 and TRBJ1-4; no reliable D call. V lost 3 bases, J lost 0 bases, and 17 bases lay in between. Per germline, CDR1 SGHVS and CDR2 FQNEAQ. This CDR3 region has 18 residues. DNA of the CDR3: TGTGCCAGCAGCTTCGTCGGTCCGATAGGTGCAACTAATGAAAAACTGTTTTTT. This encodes CASSFVGPIGATNEKLFF.

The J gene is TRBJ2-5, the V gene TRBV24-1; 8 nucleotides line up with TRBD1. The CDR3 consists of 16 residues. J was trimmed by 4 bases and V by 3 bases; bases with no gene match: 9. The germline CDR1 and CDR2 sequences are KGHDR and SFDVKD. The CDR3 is CATSDPTGVVRETQYF. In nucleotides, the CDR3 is TGTGCCACCAGTGATCCGACAGGGGTGGTACGAGAGACCCAGTACTTC.

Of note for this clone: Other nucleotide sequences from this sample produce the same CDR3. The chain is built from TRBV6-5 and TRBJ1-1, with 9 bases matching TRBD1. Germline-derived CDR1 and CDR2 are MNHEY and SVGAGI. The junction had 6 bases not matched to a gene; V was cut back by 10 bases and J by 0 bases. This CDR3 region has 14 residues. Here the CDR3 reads CATTGGQMNTEAFF. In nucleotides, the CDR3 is TGTGCCACCACAGGGGGCCAGATGAACACTGAAGCTTTCTTT.

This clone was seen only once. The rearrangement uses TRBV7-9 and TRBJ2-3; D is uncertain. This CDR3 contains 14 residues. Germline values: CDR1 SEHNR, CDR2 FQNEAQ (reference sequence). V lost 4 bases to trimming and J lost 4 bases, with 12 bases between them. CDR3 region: CASSSYRPPDTQYF. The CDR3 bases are TGTGCCAGCAGCTCCTACCGTCCCCCAGATACGCAGTATTTT. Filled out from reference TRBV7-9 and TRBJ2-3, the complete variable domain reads DTGVSQNPRHKITKRGQNVTFRCDPISEHNRLYWYRQTLGQGPEFLTYFQNEAQLEKSRLLSDRFSAERPKGSFSTLEIQRTEQGDSAMYLCASSSYRPPDTQYFGPGTRLTVL.

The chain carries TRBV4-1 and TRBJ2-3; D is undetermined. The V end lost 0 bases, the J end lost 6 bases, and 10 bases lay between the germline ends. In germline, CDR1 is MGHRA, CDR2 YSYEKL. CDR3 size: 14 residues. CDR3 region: CASSQEPGRDTQYF. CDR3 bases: TGCGCCAGCAGCCAAGAGCCCGGACGGGATACGCAGTATTTT.

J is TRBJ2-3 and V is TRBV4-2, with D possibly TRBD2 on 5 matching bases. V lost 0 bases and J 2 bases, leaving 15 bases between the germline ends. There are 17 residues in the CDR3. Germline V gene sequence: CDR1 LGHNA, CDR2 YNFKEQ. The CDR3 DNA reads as TGTGCCAGCAGCCAAGATGGTGCCGGCGGGCCCACAGATACGCAGTATTTT. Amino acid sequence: CASSQDGAGGPTDTQYF.

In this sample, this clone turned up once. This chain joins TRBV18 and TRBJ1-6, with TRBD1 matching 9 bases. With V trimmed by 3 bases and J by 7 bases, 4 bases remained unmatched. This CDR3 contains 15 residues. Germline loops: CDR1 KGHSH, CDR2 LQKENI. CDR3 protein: CASSPGDRANSPLHF. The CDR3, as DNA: TGTGCCAGCTCACCTGGGGACAGGGCAAATTCACCCCTCCACTTT. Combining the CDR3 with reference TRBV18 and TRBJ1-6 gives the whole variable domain NAGVMQNPRHLVRRRGQEARLRCSPMKGHSHVYWYRQLPEEGLKFMVYLQKENIIDESGMPKERFSAEFPKEGPSILRIQQVVRGDSAAYFCASSPGDRANSPLHFGNGTRLTVT.

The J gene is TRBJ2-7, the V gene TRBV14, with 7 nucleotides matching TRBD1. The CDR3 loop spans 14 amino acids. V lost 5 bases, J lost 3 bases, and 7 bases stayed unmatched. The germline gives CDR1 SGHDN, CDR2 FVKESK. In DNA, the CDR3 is TGTGCCAGCAGCTCCAGGACAGGTTTCTACGAGCAGTACTTC. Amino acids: CASSSRTGFYEQYF.